Below, 24 T cell receptor beta chains from the same sample are listed, as sequenced in a study of shared clonotypes between healthy human individuals. The method was immunoSEQ multiplex PCR; TCRdb's version includes in-frame clones alone and lacks a portion of them. The sample has roughly 2.5 million clones, 85% to 95% seen once. Sequenced sample: naive CD4+ T cells sorted from blood. Indicated subset: CD45RA+ positively selected. These receptors were taken from a man aged 18 to 30 in good health.

This clone was seen once. The genes are TRBV5-1 and TRBJ2-1; the D gene is possibly TRBD1 (6 bases). The CDR3 runs to 14 residues. CDR1 SGHRS and CDR2 YFSETQ come from the germline V gene. Trimming pared 0 bases from V and 7 bases from J, leaving 11 bases between. DNA for the CDR3: TGCGCCAGCAGCTTGGGGGACATACTAAATGAGCAGTTCTTC. It specifies CASSLGDILNEQFF.

The chain couples TRBV4-3 to TRBJ1-1, with a possible D match to TRBD1 (6 bases). The CDR3 is 12 residues long. Germline CDR1 LGHNA, CDR2 YSLEER. Between the trimmed V and J ends, which lost 1 base and 11 bases, there was a span of 11 bases. CDR3 amino acids: CASSQGTGLAFF. In nucleotides, the CDR3 is TGCGCCAGCAGCCAAGGTACAGGGTTGGCTTTCTTT.

The chain combines TRBV6-6 with TRBJ2-1; D is uncertain. Trimming removed 7 bases at V and 0 bases at J, with 13 bases between. CDR1 is MNHNY, CDR2 SVGAGI, per germline (reference sequence). The CDR3 runs to 15 residues. The CDR3 loop is CASTSAGNSYNEQFF. In DNA form, the CDR3 reads TGTGCCAGCACCTCGGCTGGGAACTCCTACAATGAGCAGTTCTTC.

V and J are TRBV4-1 and TRBJ1-1, with D hard to call. CDR1 MGHRA and CDR2 YSYEKL come from the germline V gene. V dropped 1 base and J dropped 1 base, with 4 bases sitting between them. The CDR3 is 13 amino acids. The CDR3 sequence: CASSQGPNTEAFF. The CDR3 region has the DNA TGCGCCAGCAGCCAAGGTCCGAACACTGAAGCTTTCTTT.

The chain couples TRBV6-6 to TRBJ1-1, with TRBD1 matching over 7 bases. Germline CDR1 is MNHNY and CDR2 is SVGAGI (reference sequence). Trimming at V came to 6 bases and at J to 3 bases, leaving 10 bases not matched to a gene. This CDR3 spans 15 amino acids. This CDR3 is CASSKTGVVDTEAFF. CDR3 nucleotides: TGTGCCAGCAGCAAAACAGGGGTTGTCGACACTGAAGCTTTCTTT.

V is TRBV9 and J is TRBJ2-1; no clear D. Trimming removed 0 bases at V and 4 bases at J, with 11 bases between. Per the germline V gene, CDR1 is SGDLS and CDR2 is YYNGEE. The CDR3 spans 15 residues. The CDR3 loop reads CASSVEGNGYNEQFF. CDR3 DNA: TGTGCCAGCAGCGTAGAAGGGAATGGGTACAATGAGCAGTTCTTC. The entire variable domain, with the rest obtained from reference TRBV9 and TRBJ2-1, is as follows: DSGVTQTPKHLITATGQRVTLRCSPRSGDLSVYWYQQSLDQGLQFLIQYYNGEERAKGNILERFSAQQFPDLHSELNLSSLELGDSALYFCASSVEGNGYNEQFFGPGTRLTVL.

The V call is TRBV6-5, the J call TRBJ1-6; 8 nucleotides align to TRBD1. Germline lookup yields CDR1 MNHEY and CDR2 SVGAGI. This CDR3 has 15 residues. The V and J ends lost 4 bases and 9 bases, in that order; junction bases with no gene match: 8. The CDR3 DNA follows: TGTGCCAGCAGTTCCCTCCAGGGGGCAGGTTCACCCCTCCACTTT. This sequence encodes CASSSLQGAGSPLHF.

The rearrangement uses TRBV2 and TRBJ2-1, with 10 bases identical to TRBD2. V was pared by 11 bases and J by 7 bases, with 5 bases of the junction left unmatched. CDR3 length: 12 residues. Germline V CDR1 and CDR2: SNHLY, FYNNEI. CDR3 sequence: CACRLAGNEQFF. The CDR3 coding sequence is TGTGCCTGCCGACTAGCGGGTAATGAGCAGTTCTTC.

This chain connects TRBV5-1 to TRBJ1-1; D uncertain. The germline V gene has CDR1 SGHRS and CDR2 YFSETQ. V lost 0 bases and J 4 bases, leaving 10 bases between the germline ends. The CDR3 spans 14 residues. The DNA for the CDR3 is TGCGCCAGCAGCTTGGATGGGATACCCACTGAAGCTTTCTTT. Protein sequence: CASSLDGIPTEAFF.

This chain joins TRBV19 and TRBJ2-7; D not certain. V lost 4 bases and J lost 0, with 7 bases in between. Per germline, CDR1 LNHDA and CDR2 SQIVND (reference sequence). The CDR3 runs to 13 residues. CDR3: CASSKGNSYEQYF. The CDR3 nucleotides are TGTGCCAGTAGTAAAGGCAACTCCTACGAGCAGTACTTC. Complete variable domain (other parts from reference TRBV19 and TRBJ2-7): DGGITQSPKYLFRKEGQNVTLSCEQNLNHDAMYWYRQDPGQGLRLIYYSQIVNDFQKGDIAEGYSVSREKKESFPLTVTSAQKNPTAFYLCASSKGNSYEQYFGPGTRLTVT.

This chain links TRBV19 with TRBJ1-5; 9 positions match TRBD1. Losses at the gene ends were 5 bases for V and 6 bases for J; bases not matched to a gene: 8. CDR3 size: 15 residues. Germline CDR1 and CDR2: LNHDA and SQIVND (reference sequence). DNA for the CDR3: TGTGCCAGTAGTGAAACAGGGGGCAGGACTCAGCCCCAGCATTTT. Its protein is CASSETGGRTQPQHF. Together with reference TRBV19 and TRBJ1-5, the CDR3 gives the full variable domain: DGGITQSPKYLFRKEGQNVTLSCEQNLNHDAMYWYRQDPGQGLRLIYYSQIVNDFQKGDIAEGYSVSREKKESFPLTVTSAQKNPTAFYLCASSETGGRTQPQHFGDGTRLSIL.

This clone was seen once. The chain carries TRBV11-3 and TRBJ2-2; 7 positions match TRBD1. The V gene end was trimmed by 4 bases and the J gene end by 6 bases; junction bases not matched to a gene: 11. This CDR3 has 16 residues. Per germline, CDR1 SGHNT and CDR2 YENEEA. The CDR3 region is CASSWTAGTVAGELFF. The CDR3 DNA is TGTGCCAGCAGCTGGACAGCCGGGACAGTGGCCGGGGAGCTGTTTTTT.

The chain joins TRBV10-3 to TRBJ1-3; D gene ambiguous. The CDR3 loop spans 14 amino acids. Germline assignment: CDR1 ENHRY and CDR2 SYGVKD. V was trimmed by 5 bases and J by 0 bases, leaving 8 bases between them. CDR3 bases: TGTGCCATCAGTCCAAACCTCTCTGGAAACACCATATATTTT. Its protein product is CAISPNLSGNTIYF.

The gene calls are TRBV4-1 and TRBJ2-2; D might be TRBD1 (5 bases). This CDR3 spans 18 amino acids. Trimming left V 5 bases short and J 3 bases short, with 22 bases between. Germline V gene data show CDR1 as MGHRA and CDR2 as YSYEKL. The CDR3 DNA is TGCGCCAGCAGCGTTCCGAGCAGGGTCTACCAAGACACCGGGGAGCTGTTTTTT. It yields the protein CASSVPSRVYQDTGELFF.

The CDR3 DNA is TGTGCCTGGAGTACCAGGGTTGACGAGCAGTACTTC. This encodes CAWSTRVDEQYF. The chain employs TRBV30 and TRBJ2-7; the D gene is possibly TRBD1 (5 bases). Germline CDR1 is GTSNPN and CDR2 is SVGIG (reference sequence). The CDR3 is made up of 12 amino acids. The germline V and J ends were trimmed by 2 bases and 5 bases, with 10 bases remaining between them.

The sample holds one count of this clone. The CDR3 spells CASSFGSGSSYEQYF. The CDR3 DNA is TGTGCCAGCTCTTTCGGGAGCGGGAGCTCCTACGAGCAGTACTTC. The rearrangement joins TRBV27 to TRBJ2-7; 8 nucleotides line up with TRBD2. V lost 8 bases and J lost 0; bases outside the gene matches: 9. CDR1 is MNHEY and CDR2 is SMNVEV in the germline V gene (reference sequence). The CDR3 extends over 15 amino acids.

This chain links TRBV5-6 with TRBJ2-5; D is perhaps TRBD1 (6 bases). V was pared by 2 bases and J by 3 bases, with 14 bases between. The germline CDR1 and CDR2 sequences are SGHDT and YYEEEE. This CDR3 is built from 15 residues. CDR3 coding DNA: TGTGCCAGCAGCTTTGGACGGGACAATGAAGAGACCCAGTACTTC. The encoded protein is CASSFGRDNEETQYF. The full variable domain, completed using reference TRBV5-6 and TRBJ2-5, is DAGVTQSPTHLIKTRGQQVTLRCSPKSGHDTVSWYQQALGQGPQFIFQYYEEEERQRGNFPDRFSGHQFPNYSSELNVNALLLGDSALYLCASSFGRDNEETQYFGPGTRLLVL.

A remark on this clone: The same CDR3 arises from other DNA sequences in this sample as well. The rearrangement uses TRBV10-3 and TRBJ2-2; D uncertain. The V end lost 3 bases, the J end lost 2 bases, and 7 bases lay between the germline ends. Germline assignment: CDR1 ENHRY and CDR2 SYGVKD. The CDR3 consists of 14 residues. The CDR3 bases are TGTGCCATCAGTGAAAGTCGTAACACCGGGGAGCTGTTTTTT. It translates to CAISESRNTGELFF.

The chain employs TRBV10-3 and TRBJ2-3, with 11 bases that match TRBD2. V shed 6 bases, J shed 1 base, and the junction held 3 bases outside the gene matches. This CDR3 is 15 amino acids long. Germline CDR1 is ENHRY and CDR2 is SYGVKD. The CDR3 loop reads CAISGGLAGTDTQYF. The CDR3 bases are TGTGCCATCAGCGGGGGACTAGCGGGCACAGATACGCAGTATTTT.

The rearrangement uses TRBV6-6 and TRBJ2-2; maybe TRBD2 (5 bases). The CDR3 totals 16 residues. Trimming stripped 4 bases from V and 7 bases from J, with 19 bases between. Germline V lookup: CDR1 MNHNY, CDR2 SVGAGI (reference sequence). CDR3 coding DNA: TGTGCCAGCAGTTCGTGGACGGAGAGCGGTAGCGGGGAGCTGTTTTTT. This translates into CASSSWTESGSGELFF.

This chain joins TRBV2 and TRBJ2-4; TRBD1 or TRBD2 may be the D gene (7 bases each). Trimming cost V 3 bases and J 12 bases, with 21 bases left between them. Germline V gene lookup returns CDR1 SNHLY and CDR2 FYNNEI. The CDR3 is 15 residues long. The CDR3 sequence: CASSDPPLTGRAQYF. The CDR3 nucleotides are TGTGCCAGCAGTGATCCCCCCCTGACAGGGAGGGCTCAGTACTTC.

The DNA of the CDR3 is TGTGCCAGCAGCCGACAGGGTATGTCCTACGAGCAGTACTTC. The encoded protein is CASSRQGMSYEQYF. The V call is TRBV7-2, the J call TRBJ2-7; TRBD1 matches at 7 bases. This CDR3 contains 14 residues. V was pared by 5 bases and J by 1 base, with 5 bases of the junction left unmatched. Germline loops: CDR1 SGHTA, CDR2 FQGNSA.

The J gene is TRBJ2-2, the V gene TRBV7-6; TRBD1 might be the D (6 bases). The CDR3 is 15 residues long. V was shortened by 6 bases and J by 4 bases, with 15 bases between the two germline ends. Per the germline V gene, CDR1 is SGHVS and CDR2 is FNYEAQ. The CDR3 region has the DNA TGTGCCAGCAGTCAGGGACAAGCTTCCACCGGGGAGCTGTTTTTT. This sequence encodes CASSQGQASTGELFF.

Remarks on this clone: The same CDR3 also results from other DNA sequences found in this sample. The chain joins TRBV4-1 to TRBJ2-7; D is ambiguous. In germline, CDR1 is MGHRA, CDR2 YSYEKL. The CDR3 runs to 12 residues. Trimming removed 3 bases from V and 4 bases from J, with 7 bases in between. The DNA for the CDR3 is TGCGCCAGCAGCCAGAGTGGTTACGAGCAGTACTTC. Translating it yields CASSQSGYEQYF.